One sample yielded the 13 T cell receptor beta chains listed below, sequenced in a study of healthy donors' naive CD4 and CD8 T cells. Each TCR library used around 540 ng of total RNA and a linear amplification protocol. TCRdb re-analysed the reads in MiXCR, keeping a single row per CDR3 protein. This sample carries 180,000 or so distinct CDR3 sequences, nearly 75% of them seen once, and the ten largest clones take around 2%. The sample comprised naive CD4+ and CD8+ T cells sorted from blood, pooled from several donors. The receptors stem from a pool of human donors in good health; the sample pools cells from several healthy donors.

Remarks on this clonotype: One end of the junction is discordant with germline, which a read error may explain. The gene calls are TRBV29-1 and TRBJ2-1; 7 nucleotides match TRBD2. The germline CDR1 and CDR2 sequences are SQVTM and ANQGSEA. The CDR3 extends over 14 amino acids. The CDR3 spells CSVLGGSSYNEQSF. CDR3 nucleotide sequence: TGCAGCGTTCTAGGCGGGAGCTCCTACAATGAGCAGTCCTTC.

In its sample, this clonotype was seen once. J is TRBJ2-7 and V is TRBV20-1, with D possibly TRBD2 on 6 matching bases. Germline V lookup: CDR1 DFQATT, CDR2 SNEGSKA (reference sequence). V was pared by 3 bases and J by 7 bases, with 10 bases between. The CDR3 consists of 11 residues. CDR3: CSASGRGEQYV. The CDR3 DNA is TGCAGTGCTAGCGGGAGAGGGGAGCAGTACGTC.

V is TRBV4-3 and J is TRBJ1-1; D unclear. Trimming cost V 2 bases and J 0 bases, with 16 bases left between them. Germline loops: CDR1 LGHNA, CDR2 YSLEER. This CDR3 is 17 amino acids long. The CDR3 nucleotides read TGCGCCAGCAGCCAAATACTTCGGGAGAGTGTGAACACTGAAGCTTTCTTT. Its protein product is CASSQILRESVNTEAFF.

The chain employs TRBV6-5 and TRBJ2-1; D may be TRBD1 or TRBD2 (5 bases each). Trimming pared 2 bases from V and 12 bases from J, leaving 17 bases between. CDR3 length equals 14 residues. In germline, CDR1 is MNHEY, CDR2 SVGAGI. The CDR3, as DNA: TGTGCCAGCAGTTACGGGGGTAGGGAAAGCACGCAGTTCTTC. It encodes CASSYGGRESTQFF.

The chain recombines TRBV5-1 with TRBJ1-2; D remains ambiguous. The CDR3 runs 12 residues. V was shortened by 0 bases and J by 3 bases, with 3 bases between the two germline ends. Per germline, CDR1 SGHRS and CDR2 YFSETQ. This CDR3 is CASSLADYGYTF. The CDR3 nucleotides read TGCGCCAGCAGCTTGGCCGACTATGGCTACACCTTC.

V usage is TRBV29-1 and J usage is TRBJ1-1; TRBD1 is a possible D gene (5 bases). Germline CDR1 and CDR2: SQVTM and ANQGSEA. The V end lost 6 bases, the J end lost 1 base, and 9 bases lay between the germline ends. The CDR3 is 12 residues long. In nucleotides, the CDR3 is TGCAGCGTAATAACAGGGAACACTGAAGCTTTCTTT. Translating gives CSVITGNTEAFF.

The V gene is TRBV11-3, the J gene TRBJ1-2; the D gene is possibly TRBD1 (5 bases). The V end was cut by 0 bases, the J end by 4 bases, with 12 bases between. The CDR3 runs to 15 residues. CDR1 is SGHNT, CDR2 YENEEA, per germline. In DNA form, the CDR3 reads TGTGCCAGCAGCTTAGATCCGCAGGGAACCTATGGCTACACCTTC. Its translation: CASSLDPQGTYGYTF.

This chain connects TRBV27 to TRBJ2-1; 12 bases match TRBD1. J was trimmed by 10 bases and V by 4 bases; bases with no gene match: 8. The germline V gene encodes CDR1 MNHEY and CDR2 SMNVEV (reference sequence). The CDR3 is made up of 15 amino acids. The CDR3 sequence is CASSSRDRGRGEQFF. The CDR3 DNA sequence: TGTGCCAGCAGTTCCCGGGACAGGGGGCGCGGAGAGCAGTTCTTC.

This clonotype has just one count. The chain uses TRBV29-1 and TRBJ2-2; D not certain. This CDR3 comprises 11 residues. The ends were cut back, 4 bases at V and 7 bases at J, with 7 bases in the middle. Germline V gene lookup returns CDR1 SQVTM and CDR2 ANQGSEA. The CDR3 DNA follows: TGCAGCGTTGTCCTCGGCGGGGAGCTGTTTTTT. Translation: CSVVLGGELFF.

The J gene is TRBJ2-1, the V gene TRBV12-3 or TRBV12-4, with 8 bases that match TRBD1. This CDR3 spans 16 amino acids. J was trimmed by 0 bases and V by 6 bases; bases with no gene match: 7. In DNA, the CDR3 is TGTGCCAGCAGACCCCGGACAGGGAGCTCCTACAATGAGCAGTTCTTC. Its translation: CASRPRTGSSYNEQFF.

The chain links TRBV6-5 to TRBJ2-2, with TRBD2 as a possible D gene (5 bases). The CDR3 contains 14 residues. Per germline, CDR1 MNHEY and CDR2 SVGAGI. V was pared by 2 bases and J by 6 bases, with 10 bases between. The CDR3 DNA sequence: TGTGCCAGCAGTTACGGGAGAAGGGCCGGGGAGCTGTTTTTT. Protein product: CASSYGRRAGELFF.

The chain is built from TRBV5-1 and TRBJ2-5; D is unresolved. The germline V and J ends were trimmed by 1 base and 1 base, with 8 bases remaining between them. The CDR3 runs 14 residues. Germline assignment: CDR1 SGHRS and CDR2 YFSETQ. CDR3 sequence reads: CASSLSYFQETQYF. Written as DNA, the CDR3 is TGCGCCAGCAGCTTGTCCTACTTCCAAGAGACCCAGTACTTC.

The chain couples TRBV11-2 to TRBJ2-1; 8 nucleotides line up with TRBD2. CDR1 and CDR2 from the germline V gene are SGHAT and FQNNGV. J was trimmed by 3 bases and V by 0 bases; bases with no gene match: 7. This CDR3 region has 17 residues. The CDR3 nucleotides are TGTGCCAGCAGCTTAGATGCGGGACTAGTAATCTACAATGAGCAGTTCTTC. It is translated as CASSLDAGLVIYNEQFF.